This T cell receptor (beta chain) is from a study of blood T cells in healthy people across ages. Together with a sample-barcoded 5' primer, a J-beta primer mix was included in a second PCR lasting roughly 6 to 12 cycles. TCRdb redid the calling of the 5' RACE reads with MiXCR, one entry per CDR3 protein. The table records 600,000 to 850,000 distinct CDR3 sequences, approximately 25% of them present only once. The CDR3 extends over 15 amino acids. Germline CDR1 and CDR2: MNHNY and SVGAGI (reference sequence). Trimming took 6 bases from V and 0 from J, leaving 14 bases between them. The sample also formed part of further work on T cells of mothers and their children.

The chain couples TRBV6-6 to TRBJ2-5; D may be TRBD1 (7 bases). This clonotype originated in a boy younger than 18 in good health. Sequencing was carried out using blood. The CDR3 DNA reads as TGTGCCAGCAGAGACCAGGGGGGAAACCAAGAGACCCAGTACTTC. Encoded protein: CASRDQGGNQETQYF.